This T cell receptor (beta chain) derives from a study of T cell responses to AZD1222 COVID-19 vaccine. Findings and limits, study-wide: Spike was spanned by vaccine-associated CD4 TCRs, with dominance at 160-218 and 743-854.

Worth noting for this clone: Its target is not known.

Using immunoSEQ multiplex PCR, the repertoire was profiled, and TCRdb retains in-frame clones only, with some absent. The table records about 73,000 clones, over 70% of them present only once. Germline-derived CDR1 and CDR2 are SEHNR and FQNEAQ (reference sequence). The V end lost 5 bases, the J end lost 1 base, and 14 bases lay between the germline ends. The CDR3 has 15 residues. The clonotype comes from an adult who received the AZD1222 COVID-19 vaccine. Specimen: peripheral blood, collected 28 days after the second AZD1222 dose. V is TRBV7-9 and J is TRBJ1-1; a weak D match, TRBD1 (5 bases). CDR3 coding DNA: TGTGCCAGCAGCCCGAGACAGAGCTCGAACACTGAAGCTTTCTTT. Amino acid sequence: CASSPRQSSNTEAFF.